This paragraph covers one T cell receptor (beta chain) sequence. The data were obtained in a study of control samples from healthy donors and cancer patients. Only in-frame clones appear in the TCRdb table, and some are missing; sequencing was by immunoSEQ multiplex PCR. The sample holds 130,000 or so clones, more than 70% seen once. The sequencing input was blood. This sequence was found in a man over 45 in good health.

In nucleotides, the CDR3 is TGTGCCAGCAGCTTGGTGGCTAGCGGGTTCGGGAGGGAGACCCAGTACTTC. It translates to CASSLVASGFGRETQYF. This chain joins TRBV5-5 and TRBJ2-5, with 8 bases identical to TRBD2. The CDR3 covers 17 residues. Trimming at V came to 0 bases and at J to 5 bases, leaving 12 bases not matched to a gene. Germline assignment: CDR1 SGHKS and CDR2 YYEKEE (reference sequence).